These T cell receptor beta chains were read from a single sample in a study of beta chain features in type 1 diabetes. Measured with immunoSEQ multiplex PCR; TCRdb has only the in-frame clones, and not every one. This table has 220,000 or so clones, 55% to 70% appearing once. Material for sequencing was naive CD4+ T cells from blood. Receptor source: a man younger than 40 in good health. CDR3s include the opening cysteine and the closing phenylalanine or tryptophan. A D gene is named only where the DNA matches it firmly. Size is omitted from some rows. Given values are once, few, many or a class for expanded clones.

TRBV19,-,TRBJ2-3,few,TGTGCCAGTAGGGGAATGACTCCGGGTAGGACAGATACGCAGTATTTT,CASRGMTPGRTDTQYF
TRBV30,-,TRBJ1-1,-,TGTGCCTGTAAAACAGGGAAGGGGTACACTGAAGCTTTCTTT,CACKTGKGYTEAFF
TRBV7-9,-,TRBJ2-2,-,TGTGCCAGCAGCTTAAGGGGCCCGAACACCGGGGAGCTGTTTTTT,CASSLRGPNTGELFF
TRBV29-1,-,TRBJ2-7,-,TGCAGCGTGGGACCGGCCGGGACGGAGGCCTACGAGCAGTACTTC,CSVGPAGTEAYEQYF
TRBV25-1,TRBD1,TRBJ2-3,-,TGTGCCAGCAGTGACTCCGGGACAGGGGGCCTAGATACGCAGTATTTT,CASSDSGTGGLDTQYF
TRBV4-3,-,TRBJ1-5,-,TGCGCCAGCAGCCGGGCCGTAGACTATCAGCCCCAGCATTTT,CASSRAVDYQPQHF
TRBV13,-,TRBJ1-1,-,TGTGCCAGCAGCTCAGGGGACACTGAAGCTTTCTTT,CASSSGDTEAFF
TRBV7-2,TRBD1,TRBJ2-4,-,TGTGCCAGCAGCTCGACAGGGATACAAATTCAGTACTTC,CASSSTGIQIQYF
TRBV29-1,TRBD2,TRBJ2-1,-,TGCAGCCTCTCGGGAGGGAACAATGAGCAGTTCTTC,CSLSGGNNEQFF
TRBV7-6,-,TRBJ2-1,-,TGTGCCAGCAGCTTAGCAGGGCCCTGGAATGAGCAGTTCTTC,CASSLAGPWNEQFF
TRBV29-1,TRBD1,TRBJ2-3,-,TGCAGCGTTGAAGTGGGACAGGTAACAGATACGCAGTATTTT,CSVEVGQVTDTQYF
TRBV1,-,TRBJ2-2,once,TGCACCAGCAGCCAAGCACGGCAGGTGAACACCGGGGAGCTGTTTTTT,CTSSQARQVNTGELFF
TRBV7-2,-,TRBJ2-4,-,TGTGCCAGCAGCTTAAGTTTTGGCGGTCAAAACATTCAGTACTTC,CASSLSFGGQNIQYF
TRBV7-2,-,TRBJ2-5,-,TGTGCCAGCAGCTTAGGGGCTAGTGGGGAGACCCAGTACTTC,CASSLGASGETQYF
TRBV27,-,TRBJ2-7,-,TGTGCCAGGGAGGGAGTCGAGCAGTACTTC,CAREGVEQYF
TRBV29-1,-,TRBJ1-1,-,TGCAGCGTTTCCCTCCTGAACACTGAAGCTTTCTTT,CSVSLLNTEAFF
TRBV29-1,-,TRBJ1-2,-,TGCAGCGTTGAAACGCGCAGGGATTCCTATGGCTACACCTTC,CSVETRRDSYGYTF
TRBV29-1,TRBD1,TRBJ1-2,few,TGCAGCGCCGGCTTCCAGACAGGGAACTATGGCTACACCTTC,CSAGFQTGNYGYTF
TRBV28,-,TRBJ2-7,-,TGTGCCAGCGGGGACTACGAGCAGTACTTC,CASGDYEQYF
TRBV2,TRBD1,TRBJ2-5,-,TGTGCCAGCAGGACAGGGACAGGGGGAGCCGAGATGACCCAGTACTTC,CASRTGTGGAEMTQYF
TRBV30,-,TRBJ2-1,-,TGTGCCTGGAGTGAAGAAACAGTTGTGCAGTTCTTC,CAWSEETVVQFF
TRBV7-2,-,TRBJ1-2,-,TGTGCCAGCAGCTTAGGGTGGGAGGGCTACACCTTC,CASSLGWEGYTF
TRBV7-2,-,TRBJ1-1,-,TGTGCCAGCAGCTGGACCCTGAACACTGAAGCTTTCTTT,CASSWTLNTEAFF
TRBV29-1,-,TRBJ2-1,-,TGCAGCGTGTACGGGGCAGGTGTGGAGTTCTTC,CSVYGAGVEFF
TRBV30,TRBD1,TRBJ2-7,-,TGTGCCGGTGCGACAGGGGGCACATACGAGCAGTACTTC,CAGATGGTYEQYF
TRBV20-1,-,TRBJ2-1,-,TGCAGTGCTAGAGATGGCGATGAGCAGTTCTTC,CSARDGDEQFF
TRBV29-1,-,TRBJ1-2,-,TGCAGCGTTGGACAGGAGTATGGCTACACCTTC,CSVGQEYGYTF
TRBV20-1,TRBD1,TRBJ2-3,once,TGCAGTGCTAGGGACAGGGCAGCGCAGTATTTT,CSARDRAAQYF
TRBV9,-,TRBJ2-7,-,TGTGCCAGCAGCCTCGGTGGGGGCGAGCAGTACTTC,CASSLGGGEQYF
TRBV10-3,-,TRBJ2-7,-,TGTGCCATCAGTGGGTACACAGGGAGCCACGAGCAGTACTTC,CAISGYTGSHEQYF
TRBV15,TRBD1,TRBJ2-1,-,TGTGCCACCAGCACACACTTCCGAGGACAGGGGGCGCTGGATGAGCAGTTCTTC,CATSTHFRGQGALDEQFF
TRBV9,-,TRBJ2-4,-,TGTGCCAGCAGCGTAGGGACCATCTCAAACATTCAGTACTTC,CASSVGTISNIQYF
TRBV6-1,-,TRBJ2-1,few,TGTGCCAGCAGTCCCGGACTAATCTCCTACAATGAGCAGTTCTTC,CASSPGLISYNEQFF
TRBV29-1,-,TRBJ1-1,-,TGCAGCGTTGATTCCGTACTAAGACGGAACACTGAAGCTTTCTTT,CSVDSVLRRNTEAFF